The 30 T cell receptor beta chains presented below share a single source sample, sequenced in a study of cytomegalovirus exposure and HLA in healthy donors (dated by TCRdb to about 2017). Library construction relied on the immunoSEQ multiplex PCR assay. For the multiplex PCR, a mixture combining 60 forward primers for TCR Vbeta segments and 13 reverse primers for TCR Jbeta segments was used. The table comes from immuneACCESS by way of TCRdb, which keeps in-frame sequences with V and J called. Part of the clones is missing from these tables; in studies checked, under half for an unresolved V gene and the rest for unknown reasons. The table of this sample itemizes around 75,000 clones. In total, the top ten clones hold roughly 13% of the sample. The material sequenced was PBMCs. The origin of the receptors is a man aged 50-60 years in good health and CMV-seropositive.

This chain joins TRBV7-9 and TRBJ2-3; 9 nucleotides agree with TRBD1. The CDR3 totals 16 residues. Unmatched junction bases numbered 10, after V lost 5 bases and J lost 4 bases. Germline CDR1 and CDR2: SEHNR and FQNEAQ (reference sequence). CDR3 DNA sequence: TGTGCCAGCAGCCCGGACAGGGGAAATAGGGCAGATACGCAGTATTTT. Residues: CASSPDRGNRADTQYF.

This chain joins TRBV7-8 and TRBJ1-5, with 9 nucleotides matching TRBD1. J was trimmed by 3 bases and V by 5 bases; bases with no gene match: 8. The germline CDR1 and CDR2 sequences are SGHVS and FQNEAQ. The CDR3 is 16 residues long. CDR3 loop: CASSQQGAQINQPQHF. CDR3 coding DNA: TGTGCCAGCAGCCAACAGGGGGCGCAGATCAATCAGCCCCAGCATTTT.

V usage is TRBV5-8 and J usage is TRBJ2-7; 7 positions match TRBD2. V trimming: 3 bases; J trimming: 5 bases; junction bases outside the gene matches: 8. The CDR3 totals 14 residues. Per germline, CDR1 SGHTS and CDR2 YDEGEE. In DNA, the CDR3 is TGTGCCAGCAGCTCTCGGGGGGTACGAGACGAGCAGTACGTC. Translation: CASSSRGVRDEQYV.

V usage is TRBV28 and J usage is TRBJ2-3, with 10 bases identical to TRBD2. This CDR3 contains 15 residues. Germline V gene data show CDR1 as MDHEN and CDR2 as SYDVKM. The V and J ends lost 5 bases and 1 base, in that order; junction bases with no gene match: 3. The CDR3 region is CASSLTSGGTDTQYF. CDR3 coding DNA: TGTGCCAGCAGTCTCACTAGCGGGGGCACAGATACGCAGTATTTT.

This sequence joins TRBV11-3 and TRBJ2-1; 11 nucleotides agree with TRBD2. CDR1 is SGHNT and CDR2 is YENEEA in the germline V gene. This CDR3 contains 14 residues. Unmatched junction bases numbered 7, after V lost 5 bases and J lost 10 bases. This chain's CDR3 is CASSPSSGGSEQFF. As DNA, the CDR3 is TGTGCCAGCAGCCCTTCTAGCGGGGGGAGCGAGCAGTTCTTC. Full variable domain (rest looked up from reference TRBV11-3 and TRBJ2-1): EAGVVQSPRYKIIEKKQPVAFWCNPISGHNTLYWYLQNLGQGPELLIRYENEEAVDDSQLPKDRFSAERLKGVDSTLKIQPAELGDSAVYLCASSPSSGGSEQFFGPGTRLTVL.

The chain employs TRBV11-2 and TRBJ1-5; D gene unclear. Germline V gene sequence: CDR1 SGHAT, CDR2 FQNNGV. Trimming left V 3 bases short and J 3 bases short, with 6 bases between. The CDR3 sequence is 13 residues long. CDR3 protein: CASSFTDNQPQHF. The CDR3 DNA reads as TGTGCCAGCAGCTTCACAGACAATCAGCCCCAGCATTTT. The whole variable domain, filled in from reference TRBV11-2 and TRBJ1-5, reads EAGVAQSPRYKIIEKRQSVAFWCNPISGHATLYWYQQILGQGPKLLIQFQNNGVVDDSQLPKDRFSAERLKGVDSTLKIQPAKLEDSAVYLCASSFTDNQPQHFGDGTRLSIL.

The chain carries TRBV7-2 and TRBJ1-2, with 9 bases fitting TRBD1. CDR1 is SGHTA, CDR2 FQGNSA, per germline. V dropped 3 bases and J dropped 8; count of bases not matched to a gene: 10. This CDR3 is built from 15 residues. This CDR3 is CASSLLTGGTVGYTF. CDR3 in DNA: TGTGCCAGCAGCTTGCTCACAGGGGGCACAGTCGGCTACACCTTC.

The chain joins TRBV7-9 to TRBJ1-2; possible D gene TRBD1, 5 bases. This CDR3 has 16 residues. Germline V CDR1 and CDR2: SEHNR, FQNEAQ (reference sequence). The V gene lost 4 bases and the J gene lost 0 bases, with 15 bases spanning the gap. CDR3 DNA: TGTGCCAGCAGCTCGCGTCCGGGGGAGTCTAACTATGGCTACACCTTC. It translates to CASSSRPGESNYGYTF.

The chain carries TRBV4-1 and TRBJ2-4, with 7 bases matching TRBD1. CDR1 and CDR2 (germline): MGHRA, YSYEKL. The trim removed 2 bases at V and 6 bases at J, leaving 7 bases unmatched. CDR3 length: 15 amino acids. CDR3 amino acids: CASSQIVGDRNIQYF. The CDR3 bases are TGCGCCAGCAGCCAAATAGTGGGGGACAGAAACATTCAGTACTTC.

The rearrangement joins TRBV11-2 to TRBJ2-5; 15 bases align to TRBD2. V was clipped by 5 bases and J by 5 bases; unmatched bases: 9. The CDR3 spans 17 residues. The germline CDR1 and CDR2 sequences are SGHAT and FQNNGV. The CDR3 nucleotides read TGTGCCAGCAGCCCACGGACTAGCGGGGGGGCCGAGGAGACCCAGTACTTC. It specifies CASSPRTSGGAEETQYF.

The CDR3 sequence is CASSADRGTMNTEAFF. The CDR3 nucleotides read TGTGCCAGCAGCGCTGATCGGGGGACCATGAACACTGAAGCTTTCTTT. V is TRBV9 and J is TRBJ1-1, with D perhaps matching TRBD1 (5 bases). This CDR3 spans 16 amino acids. Germline loops: CDR1 SGDLS, CDR2 YYNGEE. V lost 3 bases and J lost 0, with 15 bases in between.

The V call is TRBV7-9, the J call TRBJ1-4, with D possibly being TRBD1 (5 bases). Germline V lookup: CDR1 SEHNR, CDR2 FQNEAQ (reference sequence). Trimming stripped 9 bases from V and 1 base from J, with 15 bases between. The CDR3 covers 15 residues. The CDR3 reads CASWMGGGTNEKLFF. The CDR3 DNA reads as TGTGCCAGTTGGATGGGGGGAGGAACTAATGAAAAACTGTTTTTT.

This chain connects TRBV27 to TRBJ2-7, with TRBD1 as a possible D gene (6 bases). The CDR3 contains 14 residues. V was clipped by 5 bases and J by 2 bases, with 13 bases between them. Germline CDR1 is MNHEY and CDR2 is SMNVEV (reference sequence). CDR3 DNA: TGTGCCAGCAGTGTCCGGACAGATGCCTACGAGCAGTACTTC. Encoded protein: CASSVRTDAYEQYF.

The chain carries TRBV9 and TRBJ1-1, with D perhaps matching TRBD1 (6 bases). Germline CDR1 reads SGDLS; CDR2 reads YYNGEE. The V and J ends lost 0 bases and 6 bases respectively, with 18 bases between them. The CDR3 spans 16 residues. This CDR3 is CASSVVGRGGGPEAFF. The CDR3 coding sequence is TGTGCCAGCAGCGTAGTCGGCAGGGGAGGGGGACCTGAAGCTTTCTTT.

The chain carries TRBV27 and TRBJ1-2; D is possibly TRBD1 (6 bases). Germline CDR1 and CDR2: MNHEY and SMNVEV (reference sequence). The V gene lost 0 bases and the J gene lost 0 bases, with 8 bases spanning the gap. This CDR3 comprises 15 residues. CDR3 coding DNA: TGTGCCAGCAGTTTATCCGCAGGGGCTAACTATGGCTACACCTTC. It encodes CASSLSAGANYGYTF.

The CDR3 loop reads CAWRSGAGYNEKLFF. CDR3 DNA: TGTGCCTGGCGAAGCGGCGCGGGTTATAATGAAAAACTGTTTTTT. This chain joins TRBV30 and TRBJ1-4, with D uncertain. Between the trimmed V and J ends, which lost 5 bases and 4 bases, there was a span of 17 bases. Germline assignment: CDR1 GTSNPN and CDR2 SVGIG (reference sequence). CDR3 length: 15 amino acids.

This chain uses TRBV29-1 with TRBJ2-3; 8 nucleotides align to TRBD1. Per germline, CDR1 SQVTM and CDR2 ANQGSEA. The ends lost 7 bases at V and 3 bases at J; junction bases unmatched: 9. CDR3 size: 14 residues. Here the CDR3 reads CSARTGWGTDTQYF. CDR3 DNA sequence: TGCAGCGCCCGGACAGGGTGGGGGACAGATACGCAGTATTTT.

The chain links TRBV5-1 to TRBJ2-7; TRBD2 matches 13 bases. After removal of 1 base from V and 2 bases from J, the junction contained 9 bases not matched to a gene. Germline CDR1 and CDR2: SGHRS and YFSETQ. CDR3 length equals 18 residues. The CDR3 loop reads CASSLTSGTSGKAYEQYF. The CDR3 DNA is TGCGCCAGCAGCTTGACCTCCGGGACTAGCGGGAAAGCCTACGAGCAGTACTTC.

This chain connects TRBV19 to TRBJ1-5; the D gene is possibly TRBD1 (6 bases). The CDR3 runs to 14 residues. V was clipped by 11 bases and J by 5 bases, with 19 bases between them. CDR1 and CDR2 from the germline V gene are LNHDA and SQIVND (reference sequence). Here the CDR3 reads CASRGGGAYQPQHF. CDR3 sequence (DNA): TGTGCCTCAAGGGGAGGGGGGGCCTATCAGCCCCAGCATTTT.

The chain links TRBV5-8 to TRBJ1-1, with 9 bases aligning to TRBD1. J gave up 3 bases and V 4 bases, and 13 bases lay outside the gene matches. The CDR3 contains 17 residues. Per the germline V gene, CDR1 is SGHTS and CDR2 is YDEGEE. CDR3 region: CASSPEYRDRDYTEAFF. In DNA form, the CDR3 reads TGTGCCAGCAGCCCAGAATACCGGGACAGGGACTACACTGAAGCTTTCTTT.

V is TRBV18 and J is TRBJ2-6, with D hard to call. The V and J ends lost 3 bases and 0 bases respectively, with 12 bases between them. From germline, CDR1 is KGHSH and CDR2 LQKENI. There are 17 residues in the CDR3. This CDR3 is CASSPIFRSSGANVLTF. The CDR3 DNA follows: TGTGCCAGCTCACCCATTTTCAGAAGCTCTGGGGCCAACGTCCTGACTTTC.

This chain connects TRBV19 to TRBJ1-2, with D possibly matching TRBD1 (5 bases). The CDR3 loop spans 14 amino acids. Deletions cut 4 bases from V and 3 bases from J, with 12 bases between. Germline CDR1 is LNHDA and CDR2 is SQIVND (reference sequence). CDR3 sequence: CASSTSGGDYGYTF. The CDR3 coding sequence is TGTGCCAGTAGTACGTCCGGGGGGGACTATGGCTACACCTTC. The full variable domain, completed using reference TRBV19 and TRBJ1-2, is DGGITQSPKYLFRKEGQNVTLSCEQNLNHDAMYWYRQDPGQGLRLIYYSQIVNDFQKGDIAEGYSVSREKKESFPLTVTSAQKNPTAFYLCASSTSGGDYGYTFGSGTRLTVV.

This chain joins TRBV5-1 and TRBJ2-7; 8 bases match TRBD1. Germline-derived CDR1 and CDR2 are SGHRS and YFSETQ. Trimming at V came to 8 bases and at J to 2 bases, leaving 6 bases not matched to a gene. The CDR3 has 13 amino acids. The CDR3 region is CARDRGGTYEQYF. The CDR3 DNA reads as TGCGCCAGAGACAGGGGCGGAACCTACGAGCAGTACTTC.

The chain carries TRBV6-1 and TRBJ2-7, with 8 positions matching TRBD1. The CDR3 contains 15 residues. The V gene end was trimmed by 3 bases and the J gene end by 3 bases; junction bases not matched to a gene: 7. The V gene's germline CDR1 is MNHNS and CDR2 SASEGT. The CDR3 loop reads CASSDVGTGRYEQYV. The CDR3 nucleotides read TGTGCCAGCAGTGACGTGGGGACAGGTCGCTACGAGCAGTACGTC.

The chain couples TRBV14 to TRBJ1-2, with D perhaps TRBD1 (6 bases). In germline, CDR1 is SGHDN, CDR2 FVKESK. The V end was cut by 4 bases, the J end by 4 bases, with 16 bases between. The CDR3 totals 15 residues. The CDR3 region is CASSPFYSGAYGYTF. The CDR3 DNA reads as TGTGCCAGCAGCCCGTTTTACTCAGGGGCCTATGGCTACACCTTC.

J is TRBJ1-2 and V is TRBV5-1; D is perhaps TRBD1 (5 bases). The CDR3 covers 14 residues. Germline CDR1 reads SGHRS; CDR2 reads YFSETQ. Trimming cost V 1 base and J 3 bases, with 10 bases left between them. DNA for the CDR3: TGCGCCAGCAGCTTGTCCGCGGGGGACTATGGCTACACCTTC. This codes for CASSLSAGDYGYTF.

This chain connects TRBV15 to TRBJ1-3; D is undetermined. V lost 4 bases to trimming and J lost 10 bases, with 11 bases between them. This CDR3 region has 12 residues. Germline CDR1 LNHNV, CDR2 YYDKDF (reference sequence). The CDR3 spells CATSTPGGTIYF. The CDR3 region has the DNA TGTGCCACCAGCACTCCGGGAGGGACCATATATTTT.

The CDR3 region is CASSEGGTGLGFF. In DNA form, the CDR3 reads TGTGCCAGCAGTGAAGGGGGCACAGGGTTGGGTTTCTTT. The chain is built from TRBV6-1 and TRBJ1-1; D may be TRBD1 (6 bases). CDR1 is MNHNS and CDR2 is SASEGT in the germline V gene. V was shortened by 1 base and J by 13 bases, with 16 bases between the two germline ends. The CDR3 runs to 13 residues.

As concerns this clone: Other nucleotide sequences from this sample produce the same CDR3. This chain's CDR3 is CASSQRDSVADTQYF. The CDR3 DNA is TGTGCCAGCAGCCAACGGGACTCCGTAGCAGATACGCAGTATTTT. The V call is TRBV9, the J call TRBJ2-3; TRBD2 is a possible D gene (6 bases). The ends were cut back, 4 bases at V and 4 bases at J, with 16 bases in the middle. The CDR3 is 15 residues long. CDR1 and CDR2 (germline): SGDLS, YYNGEE.

CDR3 coding DNA: TGTGCCAGCAGCCGTATAGCGTCCGGGGAGCTGTTTTTT. Translated: CASSRIASGELFF. The rearrangement joins TRBV7-9 to TRBJ2-2, with D possibly matching TRBD2 (5 bases). Per germline, CDR1 SEHNR and CDR2 FQNEAQ (reference sequence). The CDR3 runs 13 residues. Between the trimmed V and J ends, which lost 5 bases and 6 bases, there was a span of 10 bases.